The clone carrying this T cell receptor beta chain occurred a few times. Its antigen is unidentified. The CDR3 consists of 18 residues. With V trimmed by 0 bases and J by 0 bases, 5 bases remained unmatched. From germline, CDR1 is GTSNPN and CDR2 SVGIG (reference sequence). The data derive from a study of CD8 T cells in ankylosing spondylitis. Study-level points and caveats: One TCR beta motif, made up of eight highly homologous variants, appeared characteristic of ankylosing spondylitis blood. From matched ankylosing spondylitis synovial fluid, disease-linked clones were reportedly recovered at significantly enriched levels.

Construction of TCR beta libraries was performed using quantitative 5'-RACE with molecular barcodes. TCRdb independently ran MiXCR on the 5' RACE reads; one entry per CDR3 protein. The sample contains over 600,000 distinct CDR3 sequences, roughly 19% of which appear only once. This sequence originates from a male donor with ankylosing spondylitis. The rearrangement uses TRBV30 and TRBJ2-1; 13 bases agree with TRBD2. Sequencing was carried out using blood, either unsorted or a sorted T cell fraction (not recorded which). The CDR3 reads CAWSVRLAGGLSYNEQFF. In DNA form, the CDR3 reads TGTGCCTGGAGTGTACGACTAGCGGGAGGCCTCTCCTACAATGAGCAGTTCTTC.